A selection of T cell receptor beta chains follows, all from one sample in a study of blood T cell repertoires in COVID-19. Measured with immunoSEQ multiplex PCR; TCRdb has only the in-frame clones, and not every one. In the table there are more than 95,000 clones, about 80% of which are singletons. Sequenced input: peripheral blood. The receptor set was obtained from a human donor in a cohort sampled during active COVID-19. Both conserved end residues are part of each CDR3. The D gene is left open where the match is weak. A clone size is listed for some rows: how often the clone was seen (once, few, many), or a class if it is expanded.

clone_size	d_call	v_call	cdr3_length	j_call	cdr3_aa	cdr3_nt
-	TRBD1	TRBV4-1	16	TRBJ2-7	CASSRKEPGQGMEQYF	TGCGCCAGCAGCCGAAAAGAACCGGGACAGGGTATGGAGCAGTACTTC
-	-	TRBV7-2	14	TRBJ2-7	CASSLGQATYEQYF	TGTGCCAGCAGCTTAGGACAGGCTACCTACGAGCAGTACTTC
once	-	TRBV5-1	12	TRBJ2-7	CASSVQGYEQYF	TGCGCCAGCAGCGTCCAGGGTTACGAGCAGTACTTC
-	TRBD2	TRBV4-2	15	TRBJ2-3	CASSPSSGSTDTQYF	TGTGCCAGCAGCCCGAGTAGCGGGAGCACAGATACGCAGTATTTT
-	-	TRBV7-8	19	TRBJ2-3	CASSSSTGITNSSTDTQYF	TGTGCCAGCAGCTCGTCCACCGGGATCACAAATTCTAGCACAGATACGCAGTATTTT
-	TRBD2	TRBV7-2	16	TRBJ2-2	CASSPGTNYMTGELFF	TGTGCCAGCAGCCCCGGGACTAACTATATGACCGGGGAGCTGTTTTTT
-	TRBD2	TRBV3-1/TRBV3-2	12	TRBJ2-5	CASRGRGETQYF	TGTGCCAGCCGCGGGAGAGGAGAGACCCAGTACTTC
-	-	TRBV6-5	15	TRBJ2-7	CASSYGRRVGDEQYF	TGTGCCAGCAGTTACGGTCGTCGGGTCGGGGACGAGCAGTACTTC
-	-	TRBV9	13	TRBJ2-2	CASRGSNTGELFF	TGTGCCTCTAGGGGCTCTAACACCGGGGAGCTGTTTTTT
-	-	TRBV27	13	TRBJ1-1	CAIPAGGGAEAFF	TGTGCCATCCCGGCGGGTGGAGGAGCTGAAGCTTTCTTT
-	TRBD1	TRBV6-6	16	TRBJ1-6	CASSSRGTGGNSPLHF	TGTGCCAGCAGTTCCCGCGGGACAGGGGGAAATTCACCCCTCCACTTT
-	TRBD1	TRBV15	15	TRBJ2-1	CATSSTGGLGNEQFF	TGTGCCACCAGCAGTACAGGGGGCTTGGGAAATGAGCAGTTCTTC
-	-	TRBV7-2	15	TRBJ1-1	CASSDRQVLNTEAFF	TGTGCCAGCAGCGACCGACAGGTTCTGAACACTGAAGCTTTCTTT
-	TRBD1	TRBV10-3	17	TRBJ1-2	CAISFEGQGPSIDGYTF	TGTGCCATCAGCTTTGAGGGACAGGGCCCGAGTATAGATGGCTACACCTTC
once	-	TRBV18	14	TRBJ1-2	CASSPPVRSYGYTF	TGTGCCAGCTCACCACCGGTACGGAGTTATGGCTACACCTTC
once	-	TRBV19	13	TRBJ1-2	CASSRTAAYGYTF	TGTGCCAGTAGCCGGACAGCAGCCTATGGCTACACCTTC
-	TRBD2	TRBV28	16	TRBJ2-7	CASSPDRLAGRDEQYF	TGTGCCAGCAGTCCAGATCGACTAGCGGGACGTGATGAGCAGTACTTC
-	TRBD1	TRBV27	15	TRBJ2-2	CASSLRGRDTGELFF	TGTGCCAGCAGTCTGAGGGGGCGGGACACCGGGGAGCTGTTTTTT
few	-	TRBV20-1	11	TRBJ2-3	CSAGGTLTQYF	TGCAGTGCCGGAGGGACTTTGACGCAGTATTTT
-	TRBD1	TRBV5-5	16	TRBJ1-2	CASSLTDTTGYHGYTF	TGTGCCAGCAGCCTTACCGACACGACAGGGTACCATGGCTACACCTTC
-	-	TRBV4-1	17	TRBJ1-4	CASSQAYGLGAAEKLFF	TGCGCCAGCAGCCAAGCTTATGGGTTGGGGGCGGCTGAAAAACTGTTTTTT
once	TRBD1	TRBV18	17	TRBJ2-2	CASSPLLGQGGTGELFF	TGTGCCAGCTCACCACTTCTAGGACAGGGTGGCACCGGGGAGCTGTTTTTT
few	-	TRBV27	17	TRBJ1-6	CASSFLTQGTYNSPLHF	TGTGCCAGCAGTTTTTTGACACAGGGAACCTATAATTCACCCCTCCACTTT
once	TRBD1	TRBV3-1/TRBV3-2	13	TRBJ1-2	CASSLRGDYGYTF	TGTGCCAGCAGCCTCAGGGGGGACTATGGCTACACCTTC
once	TRBD1	TRBV5-6	15	TRBJ1-1	CASSAARDRGRQAFF	TGTGCCAGCAGCGCGGCCCGGGACAGGGGGCGACAAGCTTTCTTT
-	TRBD1	TRBV19	13	TRBJ2-5	CASSSTGEETQYF	TGTGCCAGTAGTTCTACAGGGGAGGAGACCCAGTACTTC
-	-	TRBV6-2/TRBV6-3	13	TRBJ1-2	CASSEDIFYGYTF	TGTGCCAGCAGTGAGGACATATTCTATGGCTACACCTTC
-	-	TRBV9	13	TRBJ2-5	CASSVERGETQYF	TGTGCCAGCAGCGTAGAAAGGGGAGAGACCCAGTACTTC
once	-	TRBV28	15	TRBJ2-5	CASLTRGGSGETQYF	TGTGCCAGCCTCACAAGGGGGGGATCGGGGGAGACCCAGTACTTC
-	TRBD1	TRBV27	16	TRBJ2-6	CASRQGAAAGANVLTF	TGTGCCAGCAGACAGGGGGCGGCTGCTGGGGCCAACGTCCTGACTTTC
-	-	TRBV28	17	TRBJ2-1	CASSLWVATDSYNEQFF	TGTGCCAGCAGTTTATGGGTAGCCACCGACAGCTACAATGAGCAGTTCTTC
-	-	TRBV28	15	TRBJ1-1	CASSLGLTKNTEAFF	TGTGCCAGCAGTTTGGGACTAACTAAGAACACTGAAGCTTTCTTT
-	-	TRBV5-4	13	TRBJ1-2	CASSLGYRYGYTF	TGTGCCAGCAGCTTGGGATACAGATATGGCTACACCTTC
-	TRBD1	TRBV27	14	TRBJ1-2	CASSPSTGLNGYTF	TGTGCCAGCAGTCCATCGACAGGGTTGAATGGCTACACCTTC
-	-	TRBV5-6	16	TRBJ1-5	CASSTGGIRSNQPQHF	TGTGCCAGCAGCACCGGGGGGATACGTAGCAATCAGCCCCAGCATTTT
few	TRBD1	TRBV19	17	TRBJ2-2	CASSIDLAGGGTGELFF	TGTGCCAGTAGTATAGACCTCGCAGGGGGCGGAACCGGGGAGCTGTTTTTT
few	-	TRBV12-3/TRBV12-4	13	TRBJ1-1	CASSSSRGTEAFF	TGTGCCAGCAGTTCGTCCCGAGGGACTGAAGCTTTCTTT
once	-	TRBV21-1	14	TRBJ2-7	CASSPVRGSYEQYF	TGTGCCAGCAGCCCGGTCAGGGGTAGCTACGAGCAGTACTTC
-	-	TRBV2	13	TRBJ2-2	CATKGQHTGELFF	TGTGCCACAAAGGGACAACACACCGGGGAGCTGTTTTTT
-	-	TRBV7-2	16	TRBJ2-6	CASSSAVSSGANVLTF	TGTGCCAGCAGCTCAGCCGTCTCCTCTGGGGCCAACGTCCTGACTTTC
once	TRBD2	TRBV11-2	17	TRBJ2-1	CASSSTLVRREGNEQFF	TGTGCCAGCAGCTCAACATTAGTGCGCAGGGAGGGCAATGAGCAGTTCTTC